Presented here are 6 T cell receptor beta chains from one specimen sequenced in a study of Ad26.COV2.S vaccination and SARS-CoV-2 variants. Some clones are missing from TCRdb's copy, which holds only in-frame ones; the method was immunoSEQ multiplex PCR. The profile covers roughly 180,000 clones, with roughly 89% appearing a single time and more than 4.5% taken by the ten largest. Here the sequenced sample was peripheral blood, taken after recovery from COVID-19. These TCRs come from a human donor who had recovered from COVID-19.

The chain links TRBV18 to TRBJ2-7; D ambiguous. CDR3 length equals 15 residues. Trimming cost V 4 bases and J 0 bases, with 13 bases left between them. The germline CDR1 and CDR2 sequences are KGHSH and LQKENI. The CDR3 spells CASSQSWNPSYEQYF. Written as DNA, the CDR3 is TGTGCCAGCTCACAATCTTGGAACCCCTCCTACGAGCAGTACTTC.

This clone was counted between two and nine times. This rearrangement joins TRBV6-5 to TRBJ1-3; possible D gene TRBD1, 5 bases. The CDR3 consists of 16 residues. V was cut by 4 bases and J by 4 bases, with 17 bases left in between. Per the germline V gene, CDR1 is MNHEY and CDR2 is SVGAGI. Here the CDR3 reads CASSLGGAAAGNTIYF. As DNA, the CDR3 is TGTGCCAGCAGTTTGGGGGGTGCGGCGGCAGGAAACACCATATATTTT.

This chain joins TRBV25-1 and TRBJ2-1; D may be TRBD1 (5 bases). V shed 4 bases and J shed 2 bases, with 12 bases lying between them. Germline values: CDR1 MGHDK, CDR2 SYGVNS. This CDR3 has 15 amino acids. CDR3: CASSARTGTYNEQFF. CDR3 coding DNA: TGTGCCAGCAGTGCCCGCACAGGAACCTACAATGAGCAGTTCTTC.

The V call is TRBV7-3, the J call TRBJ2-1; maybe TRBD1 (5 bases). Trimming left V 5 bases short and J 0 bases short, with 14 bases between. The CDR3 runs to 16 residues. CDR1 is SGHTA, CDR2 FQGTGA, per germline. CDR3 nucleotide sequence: TGTGCCAGCAGCCCCCGACAGTTCAGCTCCTACAATGAGCAGTTCTTC. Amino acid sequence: CASSPRQFSSYNEQFF.

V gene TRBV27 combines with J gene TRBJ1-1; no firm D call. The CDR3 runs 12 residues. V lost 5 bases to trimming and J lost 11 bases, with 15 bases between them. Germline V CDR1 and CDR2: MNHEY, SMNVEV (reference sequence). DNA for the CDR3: TGTGCCAGCAGTGACCCGCCGGAGCCCGCTTTCTTT. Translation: CASSDPPEPAFF.

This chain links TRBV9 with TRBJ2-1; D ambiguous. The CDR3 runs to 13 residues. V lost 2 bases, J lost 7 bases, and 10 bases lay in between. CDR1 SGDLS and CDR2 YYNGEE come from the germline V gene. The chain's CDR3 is CASSVDGLNEQFF. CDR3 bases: TGTGCCAGCAGCGTTGACGGGTTAAATGAGCAGTTCTTC.